These T cell receptor beta chains were read from a single sample in a study of T cells after yellow fever vaccination. TCRdb recomputed calls from the 5' RACE reads with MiXCR, one row per CDR3 protein. The top ten clones hold about 16% of a sample with around 500,000 distinct CDR3 sequences, about a fifth of them seen once. The material sequenced was PBMCs, taken roughly 20 days after the first yellow fever vaccination. These receptor sequences come from a man aged 18 to 35 who received the YFV17D yellow fever vaccine. The CDR3 runs from the conserved cysteine through the conserved F or W. The D gene is left open where the match is weak. Rows give clone size only sometimes, using once, few, many, or a class for an expanded clone.

j_call: TRBJ2-7; clone_size: -; v_call: TRBV7-2; d_call: -; cdr3_nt: TGTGCCAGCAGCTTAGCTCCAGGATCCATGGACGAGCAGTACTTC; cdr3_aa: CASSLAPGSMDEQYF
j_call: TRBJ1-1; clone_size: -; v_call: TRBV12-3/TRBV12-4; d_call: TRBD1; cdr3_nt: TGTGCCAGCAGCCTGGGACAGGGGGCCGTCATGAACACTGAAGCTTTCTTT; cdr3_aa: CASSLGQGAVMNTEAFF
j_call: TRBJ2-7; clone_size: -; v_call: TRBV12-3/TRBV12-4; d_call: TRBD1; cdr3_nt: TGTGCCAGCACCCCCGGACAGGTGGGATCCTACGAGCAGTACTTC; cdr3_aa: CASTPGQVGSYEQYF
j_call: TRBJ2-1; clone_size: -; v_call: TRBV3-1; d_call: -; cdr3_nt: TGTGCCAGCAGCCAAACAGGGAACTACAATGAGCAGTTCTTC; cdr3_aa: CASSQTGNYNEQFF
j_call: TRBJ1-2; clone_size: many; v_call: TRBV9; d_call: -; cdr3_nt: TGTGCCAGCAGCGGAAACTATGGCTACACCTTC; cdr3_aa: CASSGNYGYTF
j_call: TRBJ1-4; clone_size: -; v_call: TRBV3-1; d_call: -; cdr3_nt: TGTGCCAGCAGCCAGGGACACTGGGAAAAACTGTTTTTT; cdr3_aa: CASSQGHWEKLFF
j_call: TRBJ2-1; clone_size: -; v_call: TRBV5-1; d_call: -; cdr3_nt: TGCGCCAGCAGCTTAGGACCCGATGAGCAGTTCTTC; cdr3_aa: CASSLGPDEQFF
j_call: TRBJ2-1; clone_size: few; v_call: TRBV18; d_call: TRBD1; cdr3_nt: TGTGCCAGCTCACCCTACTCGACAGGGGGCTCCTACAATGAGCAGTTCTTC; cdr3_aa: CASSPYSTGGSYNEQFF
j_call: TRBJ2-2; clone_size: -; v_call: TRBV6-1; d_call: -; cdr3_nt: TGTGCCAGCAGTGCCTCCAGGTGGACAGCCGGGGAGCTGTTTTTT; cdr3_aa: CASSASRWTAGELFF
j_call: TRBJ2-3; clone_size: few; v_call: TRBV27; d_call: -; cdr3_nt: TGTGCCAGCACCCGAGGGGGGGATACGCAGTATTTT; cdr3_aa: CASTRGGDTQYF
j_call: TRBJ1-4; clone_size: few; v_call: TRBV10-3; d_call: -; cdr3_nt: TGTGCCATCAGTGAAGGAACAGGGAGTGAAAAACTGTTTTTT; cdr3_aa: CAISEGTGSEKLFF
j_call: TRBJ2-5; clone_size: -; v_call: TRBV5-6; d_call: TRBD1; cdr3_nt: TGTGCCAGCAGCCAACTAGGACAGGGGGCCGGAGAGACCCAGTACTTC; cdr3_aa: CASSQLGQGAGETQYF
j_call: TRBJ2-6; clone_size: -; v_call: TRBV7-3; d_call: -; cdr3_nt: TGTGCCAGCAGACCTACTTTCTCTGGGGCCAACGTCCTGACTTTC; cdr3_aa: CASRPTFSGANVLTF
j_call: TRBJ1-3; clone_size: -; v_call: TRBV7-6; d_call: TRBD1; cdr3_nt: TGTGCCAGTACAGGTGGGACAGCTACTGGAAACACCATATATTTT; cdr3_aa: CASTGGTATGNTIYF
j_call: TRBJ2-1; clone_size: -; v_call: TRBV7-2; d_call: TRBD1; cdr3_nt: TGTGCCAGCAGCTTATCGGCTAGCAGGGGGAATGAGCAGTTCTTC; cdr3_aa: CASSLSASRGNEQFF
j_call: TRBJ1-1; clone_size: once; v_call: TRBV12-3/TRBV12-4; d_call: -; cdr3_nt: TGTGCCAGCAGTAACACAGGGTTAGGGAACACTGAAGCTTTCTTT; cdr3_aa: CASSNTGLGNTEAFF
j_call: TRBJ2-3; clone_size: -; v_call: TRBV5-4; d_call: TRBD2; cdr3_nt: TGTGCCAGCAGGCAAGCGGGGGGGCGCACAGATACGCAGTATTTT; cdr3_aa: CASRQAGGRTDTQYF
j_call: TRBJ2-3; clone_size: -; v_call: TRBV12-3/TRBV12-4; d_call: -; cdr3_nt: TGTGCCAGCGGAACCCGGGCTAGCCCCACAGATACGCAGTATTTT; cdr3_aa: CASGTRASPTDTQYF
j_call: TRBJ1-1; clone_size: -; v_call: TRBV5-1; d_call: TRBD1; cdr3_nt: TGCGCCAGCAGCCGAACCGGGACAGCGAACACTGAAGCTTTCTTT; cdr3_aa: CASSRTGTANTEAFF
j_call: TRBJ1-1; clone_size: few; v_call: TRBV5-1; d_call: TRBD1; cdr3_nt: TGCGCCAGCAGCGGTTGGGGACAGGTAAACACTGAAGCTTTCTTT; cdr3_aa: CASSGWGQVNTEAFF
j_call: TRBJ2-1; clone_size: -; v_call: TRBV6-5; d_call: -; cdr3_nt: TGTGCCAGCAGTTCCAGTGGGGGTGGGGGTGAGCAGTTCTTC; cdr3_aa: CASSSSGGGGEQFF
j_call: TRBJ2-7; clone_size: few; v_call: TRBV12-3/TRBV12-4; d_call: -; cdr3_nt: TGTGCCAGCAGTTGGGCCTTGAACTACGAGCAGTACTTC; cdr3_aa: CASSWALNYEQYF
j_call: TRBJ2-3; clone_size: -; v_call: TRBV7-2; d_call: TRBD2; cdr3_nt: TGTGCCAGCAGCTCATTAGCGGGGGGGCGAACAGATACGCAGTATTTT; cdr3_aa: CASSSLAGGRTDTQYF
j_call: TRBJ2-5; clone_size: -; v_call: TRBV5-1; d_call: TRBD2; cdr3_nt: TGCGCCAGCAGCTTGGTCGGCAGCGGGGAAGAGACCCAGTACTTC; cdr3_aa: CASSLVGSGEETQYF
j_call: TRBJ1-1; clone_size: few; v_call: TRBV12-3/TRBV12-4; d_call: -; cdr3_nt: TGTGCCAGCAGTTTAGCGCTGAGGATGACTGAAGCTTTCTTT; cdr3_aa: CASSLALRMTEAFF
j_call: TRBJ2-1; clone_size: few; v_call: TRBV12-3/TRBV12-4; d_call: TRBD1; cdr3_nt: TGTGCCAGCAAAATACTACCGGGACAGGGTGAGGATGAGCAGTTCTTC; cdr3_aa: CASKILPGQGEDEQFF
j_call: TRBJ2-7; clone_size: -; v_call: TRBV12-3/TRBV12-4; d_call: -; cdr3_nt: TGTGCCAGCAGTTTTGGCAGGAGGTCCGACGAGCAGTACTTC; cdr3_aa: CASSFGRRSDEQYF
j_call: TRBJ1-6; clone_size: -; v_call: TRBV30; d_call: -; cdr3_nt: TGTGCCTGGAGTGTGGGGGCTAATTCACCCCTCCACTTT; cdr3_aa: CAWSVGANSPLHF
j_call: TRBJ2-3; clone_size: few; v_call: TRBV14; d_call: TRBD2; cdr3_nt: TGTGCCAGCAGCCAGCTAGCGGCGAACACAGATACGCAGTATTTT; cdr3_aa: CASSQLAANTDTQYF
j_call: TRBJ2-2; clone_size: -; v_call: TRBV7-3; d_call: TRBD1; cdr3_nt: TGTGCCAGCAGCTTATTCGGACAGGGTAATTTGGGCGACACCGGGGAGCTGTTTTTT; cdr3_aa: CASSLFGQGNLGDTGELFF
j_call: TRBJ2-3; clone_size: -; v_call: TRBV25-1; d_call: -; cdr3_nt: TGTGCCAGCAGTGAAATCTGGGGGTCCGCAGATACGCAGTATTTT; cdr3_aa: CASSEIWGSADTQYF
j_call: TRBJ2-5; clone_size: many; v_call: TRBV5-1; d_call: -; cdr3_nt: TGCGCCAGCAGCACCTCATACAGAGATGAGACCCAGTACTTC; cdr3_aa: CASSTSYRDETQYF
j_call: TRBJ2-2; clone_size: few; v_call: TRBV5-1; d_call: -; cdr3_nt: TGCGCCAGCAGCTTAGGAAGGGCCAAACCGGACAGGGAGCTGTTTTTT; cdr3_aa: CASSLGRAKPDRELFF
j_call: TRBJ2-3; clone_size: few; v_call: TRBV9; d_call: -; cdr3_nt: TGTGCCAGCAGCGCAGGCGTCAGGGCTGGGTTTGATACGCAGTATTTT; cdr3_aa: CASSAGVRAGFDTQYF
j_call: TRBJ2-3; clone_size: -; v_call: TRBV5-1; d_call: -; cdr3_nt: TGCGCCAGCAGCTTGGGTCGGGGGCCAAACACAGATACGCAGTATTTT; cdr3_aa: CASSLGRGPNTDTQYF
j_call: TRBJ2-3; clone_size: -; v_call: TRBV7-2; d_call: -; cdr3_nt: TGTGCCAGCAGGTTTACGGGCACAGATACGCAGTATTTT; cdr3_aa: CASRFTGTDTQYF
j_call: TRBJ2-7; clone_size: few; v_call: TRBV12-3/TRBV12-4; d_call: -; cdr3_nt: TGTGCCAGCAGTTTAGCCTCCGCTTACTACGAGCAGTACTTC; cdr3_aa: CASSLASAYYEQYF
j_call: TRBJ2-5; clone_size: -; v_call: TRBV12-3/TRBV12-4; d_call: TRBD1; cdr3_nt: TGTGCCGGCAGTGGTAAGGGGGCAGAGGAGACCCAGTACTTC; cdr3_aa: CAGSGKGAEETQYF
j_call: TRBJ1-1; clone_size: -; v_call: TRBV3-1; d_call: -; cdr3_nt: TGTGCCAGCAGCCAAAGGGCAGGGACTGAAGCTTTCTTT; cdr3_aa: CASSQRAGTEAFF
j_call: TRBJ2-7; clone_size: once; v_call: TRBV6-2/TRBV6-3; d_call: -; cdr3_nt: TGTGCCAGCAAGAGTGAGGGGACCTCCTACGAGCAGTACTTC; cdr3_aa: CASKSEGTSYEQYF
j_call: TRBJ1-2; clone_size: -; v_call: TRBV30; d_call: -; cdr3_nt: TGTGCCTGGAACGGGATTAACTATGGCTACACCTTC; cdr3_aa: CAWNGINYGYTF
j_call: TRBJ2-7; clone_size: few; v_call: TRBV15; d_call: -; cdr3_nt: TGTGCCACCAGCAGAGTATTCAGGGGCGAGCAGTACTTC; cdr3_aa: CATSRVFRGEQYF
j_call: TRBJ2-7; clone_size: few; v_call: TRBV13; d_call: -; cdr3_nt: TGTGCCAGCAGCTTCGCGGCAAATCGGGGCGAGCAGTACTTC; cdr3_aa: CASSFAANRGEQYF
j_call: TRBJ2-5; clone_size: few; v_call: TRBV14; d_call: TRBD1; cdr3_nt: TGTGCCAGCAGCCAAGTGGAGACAGGGCCCCAAGAGACCCAGTACTTC; cdr3_aa: CASSQVETGPQETQYF
j_call: TRBJ2-2; clone_size: -; v_call: TRBV4-2; d_call: -; cdr3_nt: TGTGCCAGCAGCCAAGAAATACTCACCGGGGAGCTGTTTTTT; cdr3_aa: CASSQEILTGELFF
j_call: TRBJ1-1; clone_size: few; v_call: TRBV7-2; d_call: -; cdr3_nt: TGTGCCAGCAGCTTAGCGAGGCACACTGAAGCTTTCTTT; cdr3_aa: CASSLARHTEAFF
j_call: TRBJ2-6; clone_size: few; v_call: TRBV5-1; d_call: TRBD2; cdr3_nt: TGCGCCAGCAGCTTGGGACTAGCGGCCAACGTCCTGACTTTC; cdr3_aa: CASSLGLAANVLTF
j_call: TRBJ1-2; clone_size: -; v_call: TRBV18; d_call: -; cdr3_nt: TGTGCCAGCTCACCACCGTCAGTCAACTATGGCTACACCTTC; cdr3_aa: CASSPPSVNYGYTF
j_call: TRBJ2-1; clone_size: few; v_call: TRBV20-1; d_call: -; cdr3_nt: TGCAGTGCTGTGGAAGATCCAGAGCAGTTCTTC; cdr3_aa: CSAVEDPEQFF